What follows are 30 T cell receptor beta chains derived from one specimen sequenced in a study of T-cell memory formation after mild COVID-19. One entry per CDR3 protein, called by TCRdb with MiXCR from the 5' RACE reads. The repertoire holds over 300,000 distinct CDR3 sequences, roughly 20% seen once, with roughly a fifth in the top ten. Specimen: PBMCs or a T cell subset sorted from them (not recorded which). These TCRs come from a man aged 18 to 29 who had mild COVID-19 (a few samples of this study predate the infection). Cell type and time point are not known.

This chain connects TRBV7-9 to TRBJ2-2; D unclear. This CDR3 has 13 residues. V was clipped by 5 bases and J by 6 bases, with 10 bases between them. CDR1 is SEHNR and CDR2 is FQNEAQ in the germline V gene (reference sequence). The CDR3 spells CASSRALSGELFF. In nucleotides, the CDR3 is TGTGCCAGCAGCCGCGCCCTCTCCGGGGAGCTGTTTTTT.

The chain combines TRBV4-1 with TRBJ2-1; D might be TRBD1 or TRBD2, each matching 5 bases. Germline V gene sequence: CDR1 MGHRA, CDR2 YSYEKL. This CDR3 region has 14 residues. With 3 bases removed from V and 5 bases from J, the gap between germline ends came to 11 bases. CDR3: CASSHRDGDNEQFF. Here the CDR3 DNA reads TGCGCCAGCAGCCACAGGGACGGGGACAATGAGCAGTTCTTC.

In its sample, this clonotype was seen a few times. The chain uses TRBV7-6 and TRBJ1-5, with D possibly matching TRBD1 (6 bases). Germline V gene data show CDR1 as SGHVS and CDR2 as FNYEAQ. This CDR3 is 18 amino acids long. Between the trimmed V and J ends, which lost 1 base and 2 bases, there was a span of 18 bases. CDR3 sequence: CASSLVAAGGAGNQPQHF. CDR3 bases: TGTGCCAGCAGCTTAGTGGCTGCCGGGGGGGCAGGCAATCAGCCCCAGCATTTT. Complete variable domain (other parts from reference TRBV7-6 and TRBJ1-5): GAGVSQSPRYKVTKRGQDVALRCDPISGHVSLYWYRQALGQGPEFLTYFNYEAQQDKSGLPNDRFSAERPEGSISTLTIQRTEQRDSAMYRCASSLVAAGGAGNQPQHFGDGTRLSIL.

The V call is TRBV7-3, the J call TRBJ2-2; no firm D call. Trimming shortened V by 4 bases and J by 4 bases, and 10 bases separated the two germline ends. This CDR3 spans 14 amino acids. CDR1 is SGHTA, CDR2 FQGTGA, per germline. The CDR3 bases are TGTGCCAGCAGCTCCGGCAGTAGCACCGGGGAGCTGTTTTTT. It translates to CASSSGSSTGELFF. The complete variable domain, with remaining parts taken from reference TRBV7-3 and TRBJ2-2, reads GAGVSQTPSNKVTEKGKYVELRCDPISGHTALYWYRQSLGQGPEFLIYFQGTGAADDSGLPNDRFFAVRPEGSVSTLKIQRTERGDSAVYLCASSSGSSTGELFFGEGSRLTVL.

This clonotype was seen at least ten times. V and J are TRBV6-1 and TRBJ2-1; D possibly matches TRBD1 or TRBD2 (5 bases each). This CDR3 has 13 residues. Germline V lookup: CDR1 MNHNS, CDR2 SASEGT. Between the trimmed V and J ends, which lost 3 bases and 5 bases, there was a span of 8 bases. The CDR3 sequence is CASSEGTNNEQFF. As DNA, the CDR3 is TGTGCCAGCAGTGAGGGGACCAACAATGAGCAGTTCTTC.

The J gene is TRBJ2-7, the V gene TRBV11-2; TRBD2 might be the D (6 bases). Germline V gene data show CDR1 as SGHAT and CDR2 as FQNNGV. V lost 4 bases and J lost 2, with 12 bases in between. The CDR3 runs to 14 residues. CDR3: CASSSGVPAYEQYV. CDR3 DNA sequence: TGTGCCAGCAGCTCGGGGGTCCCAGCCTACGAGCAGTACGTC.

This clonotype appeared a few times. V usage is TRBV6-5 and J usage is TRBJ2-3; either TRBD1 or TRBD2 may supply D (5 bases each). The CDR3 extends over 17 amino acids. Germline V gene lookup returns CDR1 MNHEY and CDR2 SVGAGI. Trimming stripped 5 bases from V and 2 bases from J, with 20 bases between. The CDR3 sequence: CASSQLPGTPATDTQYF. The CDR3 coding sequence is TGTGCCAGCAGTCAATTACCCGGGACCCCGGCCACAGATACGCAGTATTTT.

The J gene is TRBJ2-3, the V gene TRBV11-2; TRBD2 matches 13 bases. CDR3 length: 15 amino acids. CDR1 and CDR2 from the germline V gene are SGHAT and FQNNGV. V lost 5 bases to trimming and J lost 5 bases; unmatched junction nucleotides: 4. CDR3 loop: CASSVGLAGRDTQYF. The CDR3 nucleotides are TGTGCCAGCAGCGTGGGACTAGCGGGGAGAGATACGCAGTATTTT.

This clonotype has a count of ten or more. This chain uses TRBV20-1 with TRBJ2-3; 8 bases are a match to TRBD1. This CDR3 contains 13 residues. V was clipped by 5 bases and J by 4 bases; unmatched bases: 5. CDR1 is DFQATT and CDR2 is SNEGSKA in the germline V gene (reference sequence). The CDR3 loop is CSAHGQGADTQYF. CDR3 DNA: TGCAGTGCTCACGGACAGGGCGCAGATACGCAGTATTTT.

This clonotype was recorded a few times. The rearrangement uses TRBV21-1 and TRBJ2-3; the table assigns TRBD1, which was not confirmed against the DNA. TRBV21-1 is a documented pseudogene. CDR3 length equals 14 residues. CDR3 sequence reads: CASNSGESTDTQYF. The CDR3 region has the DNA TGTGCCAGCAATTCCGGGGAGAGCACAGATACGCAGTATTTT.

This clonotype was seen at least ten times. The chain carries TRBV5-1 and TRBJ2-3, with D possibly matching TRBD2 (5 bases). Germline CDR1 and CDR2: SGHRS and YFSETQ. This CDR3 comprises 14 residues. Trimming stripped 1 base from V and 4 bases from J, with 10 bases between. CDR3 amino acids: CASSLQLASDTQYF. CDR3 in DNA: TGCGCCAGCAGCTTGCAGCTAGCCTCAGATACGCAGTATTTT.

The table lists this clonotype with a few counts. V and J are TRBV7-3 and TRBJ2-3, with D perhaps TRBD2 (6 bases). Trimming took 5 bases from V and 2 from J, leaving 14 bases between them. CDR3 size: 15 residues. Germline V gene data show CDR1 as SGHTA and CDR2 as FQGTGA. The CDR3 DNA sequence: TGTGCCAGCAGCCGAATCGGGGGAGACACAGATACGCAGTATTTT. This translates into CASSRIGGDTDTQYF.

This clonotype was picked up a small number of times. The genes are TRBV7-6 and TRBJ2-1; the match to TRBD2 covers 8 bases. This CDR3 spans 17 amino acids. Looked up from germline, CDR1 is SGHVS and CDR2 is FNYEAQ. The J segment lost 1 base and the V segment lost 5 bases, leaving 10 bases of the junction unmatched. CDR3 bases: TGTGCCAGCAGCCGCGGGCTCGGCGGGGGGTCCTACAATGAGCAGTTCTTC. Translation gives CASSRGLGGGSYNEQFF.

The rearrangement links TRBV6-2 or TRBV6-3 to TRBJ1-2; 7 bases match TRBD1. Germline V lookup: CDR1 MNHEY, CDR2 SVGEGT. The ends lost 6 bases at V and 1 base at J; junction bases unmatched: 2. The CDR3 runs to 13 residues. The CDR3 sequence is CASRGTVNYGYTF. The CDR3 DNA follows: TGTGCCAGCAGAGGGACAGTTAACTATGGCTACACCTTC.

V is TRBV3-1 and J is TRBJ1-4; D may be TRBD1 (5 bases). CDR3 length equals 15 residues. The germline gives CDR1 LGHDT, CDR2 YNNKEL (reference sequence). V was shortened by 3 bases and J by 7 bases, with 15 bases between the two germline ends. DNA of the CDR3: TGTGCCAGCAGCCATGGGACCGCATCGGGTGAAAAACTGTTTTTT. It encodes CASSHGTASGEKLFF.

This clonotype was found a few times. This chain links TRBV20-1 with TRBJ2-3, with a weak D call TRBD2 (6 bases). Looked up from germline, CDR1 is DFQATT and CDR2 is SNEGSKA (reference sequence). This CDR3 contains 14 residues. V was shortened by 5 bases and J by 5 bases, with 17 bases between the two germline ends. The CDR3 coding sequence is TGCAGTGCTGATCAGACTAGAGGTATAGATACGCAGTATTTT. It is translated as CSADQTRGIDTQYF.

This clonotype occurred a few times. The genes are TRBV5-1 and TRBJ2-3; a possible D gene is TRBD1 (6 bases). V was shortened by 0 bases and J by 1 base, with 9 bases between the two germline ends. The V gene's germline CDR1 is SGHRS and CDR2 YFSETQ. The CDR3 totals 15 residues. The CDR3 spells CASSLAHRGTDTQYF. CDR3 DNA sequence: TGCGCCAGCAGCTTGGCTCACAGGGGCACAGATACGCAGTATTTT. Together with reference TRBV5-1 and TRBJ2-3, the CDR3 gives the full variable domain: KAGVTQTPRYLIKTRGQQVTLSCSPISGHRSVSWYQQTPGQGLQFLFEYFSETQRNKGNFPGRFSGRQFSNSRSEMNVSTLELGDSALYLCASSLAHRGTDTQYFGPGTRLTVL.

On this clonotype: A junction end diverges from the germline sequence, so it may reflect a read error. The chain carries TRBV7-9 and TRBJ1-5; D unresolved. This CDR3 has 15 amino acids. The germline V gene has CDR1 SEHNR and CDR2 FQNEAQ (reference sequence). The CDR3 DNA is TGTGCCAGCAGCTCCTCAACGGCTCCTGATCAGCCACAGCATTTT. Amino acids: CASSSSTAPDQPQHF.

There are a few counts of this clonotype. This sequence joins TRBV12-3 or TRBV12-4 and TRBJ2-1, with 9 bases identical to TRBD2. The CDR3 runs to 15 residues. The junction had 6 bases not matched to a gene; V was cut back by 6 bases and J by 3 bases. CDR3 residues: CASSLSSGNYNEQFF. CDR3 sequence (DNA): TGTGCCAGCAGCCTGTCTAGCGGGAACTACAATGAGCAGTTCTTC.

This clonotype has a single count. The V and J genes are TRBV18 and TRBJ1-4, with D unresolved. The length of the CDR3 is 16 residues. Germline CDR1 reads KGHSH; CDR2 reads LQKENI. Trimming shortened V by 0 bases and J by 3 bases, and 11 bases separated the two germline ends. In DNA form, the CDR3 reads TGTGCCAGCTCACCACCTCCCGGGGAAGCTAATGAAAAACTGTTTTTT. Translation: CASSPPPGEANEKLFF.

The chain uses TRBV12-3 or TRBV12-4 and TRBJ1-4; TRBD1 is a possible D gene (6 bases). V shed 7 bases and J shed 7 bases, with 19 bases lying between them. The CDR3 spans 15 residues. The CDR3 region is CASTNPGHAGEKLFF. CDR3 sequence (DNA): TGTGCCAGCACCAACCCGGGACACGCGGGTGAAAAACTGTTTTTT.

This clonotype was recorded at least ten times. This chain connects TRBV6-5 to TRBJ2-1, with TRBD2 as a possible D gene (5 bases). Between the trimmed V and J ends, which lost 6 bases and 1 base, there was a span of 13 bases. CDR3 length equals 15 residues. The germline V gene encodes CDR1 MNHEY and CDR2 SVGAGI. CDR3 sequence: CASSPDGGSYNEQFF. CDR3 sequence (DNA): TGTGCCAGCAGCCCCGACGGAGGTTCCTACAATGAGCAGTTCTTC.

V gene TRBV10-3 combines with J gene TRBJ1-3; unclear D gene. With 3 bases removed from V and 4 bases from J, the gap between germline ends came to 10 bases. This CDR3 has 14 residues. Germline CDR1 and CDR2: ENHRY and SYGVKD. The CDR3 here is CAISDVGIGNTIYF. The CDR3 DNA is TGTGCCATCAGTGACGTAGGTATCGGAAACACCATATATTTT.

The rearrangement joins TRBV29-1 to TRBJ2-3; the D gene is possibly TRBD2 (7 bases). Per germline, CDR1 SQVTM and CDR2 ANQGSEA. V dropped 4 bases and J dropped 5 bases, with 16 bases sitting between them. The CDR3 covers 14 residues. CDR3 DNA sequence: TGCAGCGTTGCGTTAAGGGGGGGGGAAGATACGCAGTATTTT. Protein: CSVALRGGEDTQYF.

The V gene is TRBV20-1, the J gene TRBJ1-6; TRBD1 is a possible D gene (5 bases). This CDR3 spans 15 amino acids. V shed 6 bases and J shed 10 bases, with 22 bases lying between them. The germline V gene encodes CDR1 DFQATT and CDR2 SNEGSKA (reference sequence). Here the CDR3 DNA reads TGCAGTGCCTGGCCCGGGGGTCTGGAAAGCTCACCCCTCCACTTT. It translates to CSAWPGGLESSPLHF.

This clonotype has only a few counts. The chain carries TRBV6-2 or TRBV6-3 and TRBJ1-5, with a weak D call TRBD1 (5 bases). Germline V lookup: CDR1 MNHEY, CDR2 SVGEGT. There are 15 residues in the CDR3. V was pared by 7 bases and J by 1 base, with 14 bases between. The CDR3 nucleotides read TGTGCCAGCATGTTTGGGGGTCAAAGCAATCAGCCCCAGCATTTT. Translating it yields CASMFGGQSNQPQHF.

In its sample, this clonotype was seen a few times. The rearrangement links TRBV5-6 to TRBJ2-3; no firm D call. From germline, CDR1 is SGHDT and CDR2 YYEEEE. Deletions cut 7 bases from V and 3 bases from J, with 12 bases between. The CDR3 is made up of 13 amino acids. As DNA, the CDR3 is TGTGCCAGCCTTAAGGTTTCTACAGATACGCAGTATTTT. Its protein is CASLKVSTDTQYF.

The V and J genes are TRBV6-2 or TRBV6-3 and TRBJ1-1, with D uncertain. Trimming left V 2 bases short and J 9 bases short, with 10 bases between. Germline-derived CDR1 and CDR2 are MNHEY and SVGEGT. The length of the CDR3 is 12 residues. The chain's CDR3 is CASSYTTGKAFF. CDR3 nucleotides: TGTGCCAGCAGTTACACGACGGGAAAAGCTTTCTTT.

This clonotype was seen ten or more times. The V and J genes are TRBV15 and TRBJ1-1; TRBD1 agrees at 7 bases. V shed 1 base, J shed 0 bases, and the junction held 5 bases outside the gene matches. CDR3 length: 16 amino acids. Germline CDR1 and CDR2: LNHNV and YYDKDF (reference sequence). CDR3 sequence (DNA): TGTGCCACCAGCAGAGGAAGACAGGGAGTGAACACTGAAGCTTTCTTT. Translation: CATSRGRQGVNTEAFF.

The CDR3: CAWSSGHEQYF. The DNA for the CDR3 is TGTGCCTGGAGTTCCGGTCACGAGCAGTACTTC. The chain links TRBV30 to TRBJ2-7; D not certain. Germline CDR1 is GTSNPN and CDR2 is SVGIG (reference sequence). This CDR3 has 11 amino acids. V gave up 2 bases and J gave up 5 bases, with 7 bases separating them.